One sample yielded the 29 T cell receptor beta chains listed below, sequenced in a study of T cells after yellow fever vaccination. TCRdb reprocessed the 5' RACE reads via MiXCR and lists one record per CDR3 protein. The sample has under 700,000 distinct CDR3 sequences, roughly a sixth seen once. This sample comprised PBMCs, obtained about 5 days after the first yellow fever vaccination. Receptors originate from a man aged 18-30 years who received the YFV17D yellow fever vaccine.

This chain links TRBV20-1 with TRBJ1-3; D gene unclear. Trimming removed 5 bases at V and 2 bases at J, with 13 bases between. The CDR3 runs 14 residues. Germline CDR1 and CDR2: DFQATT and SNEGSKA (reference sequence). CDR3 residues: CSAPFETAGNTIYF. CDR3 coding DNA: TGCAGTGCTCCTTTCGAGACGGCTGGAAACACCATATATTTT.

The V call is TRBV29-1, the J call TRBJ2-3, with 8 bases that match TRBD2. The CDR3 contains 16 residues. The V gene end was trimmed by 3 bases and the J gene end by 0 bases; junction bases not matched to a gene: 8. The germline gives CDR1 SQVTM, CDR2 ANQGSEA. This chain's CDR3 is CSVEGWRGVSTDTQYF. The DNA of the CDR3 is TGCAGCGTTGAGGGCTGGCGGGGGGTAAGCACAGATACGCAGTATTTT.

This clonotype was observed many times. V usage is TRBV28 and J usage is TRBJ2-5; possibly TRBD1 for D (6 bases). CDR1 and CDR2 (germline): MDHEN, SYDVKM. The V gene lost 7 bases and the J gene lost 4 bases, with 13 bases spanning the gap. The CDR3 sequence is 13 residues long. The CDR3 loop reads CASNRDPRETQYF. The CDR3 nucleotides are TGTGCCAGCAACAGGGACCCCAGAGAGACCCAGTACTTC.

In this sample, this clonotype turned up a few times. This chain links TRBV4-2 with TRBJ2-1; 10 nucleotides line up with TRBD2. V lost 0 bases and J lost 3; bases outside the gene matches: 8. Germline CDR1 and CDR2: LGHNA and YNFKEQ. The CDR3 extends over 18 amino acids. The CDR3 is CASSQDPTSGDFYNEQFF. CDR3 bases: TGTGCCAGCAGCCAAGATCCAACTAGCGGGGATTTCTACAATGAGCAGTTCTTC.

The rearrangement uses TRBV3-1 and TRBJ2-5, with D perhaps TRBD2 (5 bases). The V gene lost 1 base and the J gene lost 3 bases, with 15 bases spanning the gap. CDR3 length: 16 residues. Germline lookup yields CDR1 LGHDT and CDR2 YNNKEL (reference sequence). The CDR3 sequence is CASSQGPGGLEETQYF. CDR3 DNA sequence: TGTGCCAGCAGCCAAGGCCCGGGCGGGCTCGAAGAGACCCAGTACTTC.

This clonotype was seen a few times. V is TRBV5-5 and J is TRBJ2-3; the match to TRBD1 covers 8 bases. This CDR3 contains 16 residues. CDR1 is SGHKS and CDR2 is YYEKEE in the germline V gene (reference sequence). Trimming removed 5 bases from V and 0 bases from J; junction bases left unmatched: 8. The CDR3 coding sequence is TGTGCCAGCAGTTTCCGGACAGGGACTAGCACAGATACGCAGTATTTT. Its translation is CASSFRTGTSTDTQYF. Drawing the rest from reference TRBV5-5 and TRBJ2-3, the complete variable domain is DAGVTQSPTHLIKTRGQQVTLRCSPISGHKSVSWYQQVLGQGPQFIFQYYEKEERGRGNFPDRFSARQFPNYSSELNVNALLLGDSALYLCASSFRTGTSTDTQYFGPGTRLTVL.

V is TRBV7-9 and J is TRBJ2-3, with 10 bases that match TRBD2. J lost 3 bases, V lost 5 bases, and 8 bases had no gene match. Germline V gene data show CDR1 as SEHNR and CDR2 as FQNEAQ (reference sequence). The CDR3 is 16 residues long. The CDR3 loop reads CASSKARSGGTDTQYF. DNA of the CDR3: TGTGCCAGCAGCAAAGCGCGTAGCGGGGGGACAGATACGCAGTATTTT.

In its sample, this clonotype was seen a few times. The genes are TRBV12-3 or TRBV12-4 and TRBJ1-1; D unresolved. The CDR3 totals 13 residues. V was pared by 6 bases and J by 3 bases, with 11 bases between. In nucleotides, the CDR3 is TGTGCCAGCAGCCGCTTGAGATACACTGAAGCTTTCTTT. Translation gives CASSRLRYTEAFF.

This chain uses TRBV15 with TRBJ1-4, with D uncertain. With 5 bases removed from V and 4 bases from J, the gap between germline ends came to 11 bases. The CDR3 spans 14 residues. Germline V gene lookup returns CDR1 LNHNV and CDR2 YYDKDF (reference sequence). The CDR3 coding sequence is TGTGCCACCAGCGCCGGAGCGAATAATGAAAAACTGTTTTTT. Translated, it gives CATSAGANNEKLFF.

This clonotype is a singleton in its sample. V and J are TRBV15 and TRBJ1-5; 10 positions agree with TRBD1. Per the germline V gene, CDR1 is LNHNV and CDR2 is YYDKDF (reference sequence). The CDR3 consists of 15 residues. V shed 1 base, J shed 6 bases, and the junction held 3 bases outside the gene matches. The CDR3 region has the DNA TGTGCCACCAGCAGAGGGGACAGGGGCGGTCAGCCCCAGCATTTT. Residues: CATSRGDRGGQPQHF.

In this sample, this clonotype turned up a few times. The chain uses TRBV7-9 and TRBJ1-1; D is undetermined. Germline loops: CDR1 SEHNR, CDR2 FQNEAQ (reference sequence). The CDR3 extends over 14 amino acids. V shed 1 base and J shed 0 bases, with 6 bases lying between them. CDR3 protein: CASSLVALNTEAFF. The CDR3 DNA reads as TGTGCCAGCAGCTTAGTTGCCCTGAACACTGAAGCTTTCTTT. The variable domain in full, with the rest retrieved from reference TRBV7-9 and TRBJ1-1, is DTGVSQNPRHKITKRGQNVTFRCDPISEHNRLYWYRQTLGQGPEFLTYFQNEAQLEKSRLLSDRFSAERPKGSFSTLEIQRTEQGDSAMYLCASSLVALNTEAFFGQGTRLTVV.

CDR3: CASRQLSTNEKLFF. CDR3 bases: TGTGCCAGCCGACAGCTATCAACTAATGAAAAACTGTTTTTT. V usage is TRBV18 and J usage is TRBJ1-4, with D tentatively TRBD1 (5 bases). Trimming stripped 8 bases from V and 0 bases from J, with 10 bases between. This CDR3 contains 14 residues. Looked up from germline, CDR1 is KGHSH and CDR2 is LQKENI. Supplemented by reference TRBV18 and TRBJ1-4, the full variable domain reads NAGVMQNPRHLVRRRGQEARLRCSPMKGHSHVYWYRQLPEEGLKFMVYLQKENIIDESGMPKERFSAEFPKEGPSILRIQQVVRGDSAAYFCASRQLSTNEKLFFGSGTQLSVL.

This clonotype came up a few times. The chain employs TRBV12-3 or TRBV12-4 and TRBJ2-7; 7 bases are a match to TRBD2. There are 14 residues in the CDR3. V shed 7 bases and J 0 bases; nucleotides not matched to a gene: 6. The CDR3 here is CASNRGGSSYEQYF. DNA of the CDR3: TGTGCCAGCAATCGAGGCGGGAGCTCCTACGAGCAGTACTTC.

The CDR3 sequence: CSARVAPDRAHEQYF. DNA of the CDR3: TGCAGTGCTAGAGTGGCGCCGGACAGGGCCCACGAGCAGTACTTC. The genes are TRBV20-1 and TRBJ2-7; 8 nucleotides line up with TRBD1. CDR3 length: 15 residues. The germline V gene encodes CDR1 DFQATT and CDR2 SNEGSKA (reference sequence). With V trimmed by 1 base and J by 5 bases, 10 bases remained unmatched.

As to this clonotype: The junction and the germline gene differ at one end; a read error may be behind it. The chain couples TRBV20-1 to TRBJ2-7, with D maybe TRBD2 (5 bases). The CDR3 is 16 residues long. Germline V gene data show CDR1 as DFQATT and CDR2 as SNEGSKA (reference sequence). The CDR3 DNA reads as TGCTGTGCTAGAGGTTATCTAGCTGCGAGCTCCTACGAGCAGTACTTC. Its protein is CCARGYLAASSYEQYF.

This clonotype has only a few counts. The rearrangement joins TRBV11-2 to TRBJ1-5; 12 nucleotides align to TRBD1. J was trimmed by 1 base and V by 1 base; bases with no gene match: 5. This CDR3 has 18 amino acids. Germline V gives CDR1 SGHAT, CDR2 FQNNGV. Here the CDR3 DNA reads TGTGCCAGCAGCTTAGTGGGACAGGGGGCGGGAAGCAATCAGCCCCAGCATTTT. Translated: CASSLVGQGAGSNQPQHF.

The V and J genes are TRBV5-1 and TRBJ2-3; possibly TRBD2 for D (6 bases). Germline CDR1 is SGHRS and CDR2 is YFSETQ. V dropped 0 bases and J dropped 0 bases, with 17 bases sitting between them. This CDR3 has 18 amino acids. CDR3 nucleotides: TGCGCCAGCAGCTTGGCAACGGTGGTTGGGACTAGCACAGATACGCAGTATTTT. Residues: CASSLATVVGTSTDTQYF.

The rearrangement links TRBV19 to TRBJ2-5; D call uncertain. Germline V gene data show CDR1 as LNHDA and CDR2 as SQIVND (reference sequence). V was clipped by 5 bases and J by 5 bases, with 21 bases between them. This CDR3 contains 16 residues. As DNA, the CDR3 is TGTGCCAGTAGTGAAGGCGCGATGCCTGTCGTGGAGACCCAGTACTTC. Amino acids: CASSEGAMPVVETQYF.

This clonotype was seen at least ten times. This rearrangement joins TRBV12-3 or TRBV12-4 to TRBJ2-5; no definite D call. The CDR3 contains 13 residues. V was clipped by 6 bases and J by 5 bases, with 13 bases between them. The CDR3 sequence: CASSWIVGETQYF. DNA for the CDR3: TGTGCCAGCAGCTGGATCGTCGGGGAGACCCAGTACTTC.

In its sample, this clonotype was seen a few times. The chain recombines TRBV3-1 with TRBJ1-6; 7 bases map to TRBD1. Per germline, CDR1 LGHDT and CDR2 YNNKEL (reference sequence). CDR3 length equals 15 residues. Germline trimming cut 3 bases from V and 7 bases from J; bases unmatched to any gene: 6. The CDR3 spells CASSQYPGQNSPLHF. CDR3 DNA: TGTGCCAGCAGCCAGTACCCGGGACAGAATTCACCCCTCCACTTT.

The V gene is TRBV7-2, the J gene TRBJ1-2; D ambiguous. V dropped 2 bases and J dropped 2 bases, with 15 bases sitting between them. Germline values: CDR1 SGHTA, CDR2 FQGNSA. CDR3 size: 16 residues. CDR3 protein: CASSLSHMERNYGYTF. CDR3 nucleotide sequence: TGTGCCAGCAGCTTATCCCACATGGAGCGGAACTATGGCTACACCTTC.

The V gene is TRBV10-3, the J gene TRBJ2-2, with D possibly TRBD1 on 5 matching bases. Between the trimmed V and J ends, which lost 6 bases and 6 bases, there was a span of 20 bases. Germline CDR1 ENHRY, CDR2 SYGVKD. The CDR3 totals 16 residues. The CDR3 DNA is TGTGCCATCAGCACATTAAAGGGGTTGGTGCCCGGGGAGCTGTTTTTT. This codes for CAISTLKGLVPGELFF.

The CDR3 region is CASTPTGGPGETQYF. CDR3 nucleotide sequence: TGTGCCAGCACCCCAACGGGGGGGCCGGGTGAGACCCAGTACTTC. The chain has TRBV9 and TRBJ2-5; 8 bases align to TRBD2. Germline V CDR1 and CDR2: SGDLS, YYNGEE. This CDR3 has 15 residues. V lost 6 bases, J lost 5 bases, and 12 bases stayed unmatched.

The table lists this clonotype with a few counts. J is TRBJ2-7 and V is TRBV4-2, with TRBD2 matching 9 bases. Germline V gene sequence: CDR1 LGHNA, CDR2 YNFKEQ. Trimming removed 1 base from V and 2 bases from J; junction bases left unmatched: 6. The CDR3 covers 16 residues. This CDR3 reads CASSQVKTSGTYEQYF. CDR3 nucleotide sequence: TGTGCCAGCAGCCAAGTTAAGACTAGCGGTACCTACGAGCAGTACTTC.

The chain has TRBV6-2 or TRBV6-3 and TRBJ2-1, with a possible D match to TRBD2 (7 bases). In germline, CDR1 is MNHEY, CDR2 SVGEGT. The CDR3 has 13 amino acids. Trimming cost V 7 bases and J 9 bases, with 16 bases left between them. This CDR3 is CASTFGGGGEQFF. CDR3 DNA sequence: TGTGCCAGCACCTTTGGGGGGGGCGGTGAGCAGTTCTTC.

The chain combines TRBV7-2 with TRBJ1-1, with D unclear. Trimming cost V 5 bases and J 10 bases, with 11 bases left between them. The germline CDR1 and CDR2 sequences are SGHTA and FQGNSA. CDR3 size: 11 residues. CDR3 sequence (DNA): TGTGCCAGCAGCCGGGCGGCAGGAGCTTTCTTT. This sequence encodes CASSRAAGAFF.

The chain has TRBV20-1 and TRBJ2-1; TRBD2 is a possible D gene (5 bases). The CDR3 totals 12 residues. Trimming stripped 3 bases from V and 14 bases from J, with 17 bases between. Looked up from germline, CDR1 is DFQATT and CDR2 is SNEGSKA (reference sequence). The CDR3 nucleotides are TGCAGTGCTAGCAGTAGACCTAGCTGGGAGTTCTTC. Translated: CSASSRPSWEFF.

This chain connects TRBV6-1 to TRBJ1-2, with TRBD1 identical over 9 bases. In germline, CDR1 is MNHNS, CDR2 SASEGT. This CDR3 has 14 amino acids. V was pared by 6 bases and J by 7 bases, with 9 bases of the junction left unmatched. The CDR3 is CASSPRDRVSGYTF. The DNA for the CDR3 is TGTGCCAGCAGCCCCCGGGACAGGGTCTCTGGCTACACCTTC.

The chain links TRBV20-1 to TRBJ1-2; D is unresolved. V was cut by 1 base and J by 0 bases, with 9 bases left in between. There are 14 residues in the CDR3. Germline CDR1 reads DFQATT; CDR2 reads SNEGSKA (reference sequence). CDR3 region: CSARVTETNYGYTF. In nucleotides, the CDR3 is TGCAGTGCTAGAGTAACGGAGACTAACTATGGCTACACCTTC.